Below, 15 T cell receptor beta chains from the same sample are listed, as sequenced in a study of Ad26.COV2.S vaccination and SARS-CoV-2 variants. Measured with immunoSEQ multiplex PCR; TCRdb has only the in-frame clones, and not every one. The sample consists of over 400,000 clones, 90% of them appearing once. Treatment described: 15 to 20 received Ad26.COV2.S at low or high dose, single or two shots; about 5 received placebo; per-sample allocation not given. Material that was analyzed had been drawn on day 63 after the first vaccine or placebo injection. Material: peripheral blood, obtained in a trial of Ad26.COV2.S vaccine versus placebo. These receptors were taken from a person aged 18-65 years who received the Ad26.COV2.S COVID-19 vaccine or a placebo.

V and J are TRBV9 and TRBJ1-3; unclear D gene. Trimming shortened V by 0 bases and J by 0 bases, and 13 bases separated the two germline ends. The CDR3 is 17 residues long. Germline lookup yields CDR1 SGDLS and CDR2 YYNGEE. The CDR3 sequence: CASSVDLPASSGNTIYF. In nucleotides, the CDR3 is TGTGCCAGCAGCGTAGACCTGCCCGCCAGCTCTGGAAACACCATATATTTT.

This chain uses TRBV28 with TRBJ2-2; D gene uncertain. The germline gives CDR1 MDHEN, CDR2 SYDVKM. This CDR3 contains 15 residues. Trimming removed 3 bases from V and 4 bases from J, with 12 bases in between. The DNA for the CDR3 is TGTGCCAGCAGTTTTTTAAGAGAACCCACCGGGGAGCTGTTTTTT. It specifies CASSFLREPTGELFF.

A few counts support this clone. The V call is TRBV3-1 (or the pseudogene TRBV3-2), the J call TRBJ1-5; D call uncertain. The germline CDR1 and CDR2 sequences are LGHDT and YNNKEL (reference sequence). The germline V and J ends were trimmed by 1 base and 6 bases, with 16 bases remaining between them. The CDR3 has 16 residues. The CDR3 sequence: CASSQAGRGPGQPQHF. The CDR3 nucleotides are TGTGCCAGCAGCCAAGCGGGGAGAGGTCCTGGTCAGCCCCAGCATTTT.

The chain recombines TRBV4-2 with TRBJ2-2, with 7 positions matching TRBD2. The CDR3 has 15 residues. The germline V gene encodes CDR1 LGHNA and CDR2 YNFKEQ. Losses at the gene ends were 4 bases for V and 0 bases for J; bases not matched to a gene: 2. CDR3 nucleotides: TGTGCCAGCAGCCGAGCGGGATCGAACACCGGGGAGCTGTTTTTT. Amino acid sequence: CASSRAGSNTGELFF.

This sequence joins TRBV30 and TRBJ2-7; 7 nucleotides line up with TRBD1. After removal of 3 bases from V and 1 base from J, the junction contained 12 bases not matched to a gene. CDR1 and CDR2 (germline): GTSNPN, SVGIG (reference sequence). CDR3 length: 16 residues. The CDR3 is CAWSWMDRYNSYEQYF. The CDR3 nucleotides are TGTGCCTGGAGCTGGATGGACAGGTATAATTCCTACGAGCAGTACTTC.

The chain joins TRBV6-2 or TRBV6-3 to TRBJ2-1; 11 nucleotides agree with TRBD2. The CDR3 has 18 amino acids. The germline gives CDR1 MNHEY, CDR2 SVGEGT. The ends lost 4 bases at V and 5 bases at J; junction bases unmatched: 13. Here the CDR3 DNA reads TGTGCCAGCAGTTGGGGACTAGCGGTAACTCCTCGGGACAATGAGCAGTTCTTC. This sequence encodes CASSWGLAVTPRDNEQFF.

V gene TRBV7-3 combines with J gene TRBJ2-7; D is unclear. The CDR3 loop spans 13 amino acids. V shed 2 bases and J shed 4 bases, with 9 bases lying between them. Per the germline V gene, CDR1 is SGHTA and CDR2 is FQGTGA. The CDR3 DNA follows: TGTGCCAGCAGCTTATTAGGCGGTTACGAGCAGTACTTC. Its translation is CASSLLGGYEQYF.

The chain recombines TRBV27 with TRBJ2-5, with a possible D match to TRBD2 (6 bases). This CDR3 comprises 15 residues. Per germline, CDR1 MNHEY and CDR2 SMNVEV (reference sequence). Trimming removed 5 bases from V and 1 base from J, with 14 bases in between. CDR3 residues: CASSEMPGVQETQYF. The CDR3 DNA reads as TGTGCCAGCAGTGAAATGCCGGGGGTCCAAGAGACCCAGTACTTC.

This clone was seen just once. The rearrangement uses TRBV11-2 and TRBJ2-1, with D tentatively TRBD2 (6 bases). Germline V gene data show CDR1 as SGHAT and CDR2 as FQNNGV. With 11 bases removed from V and 7 bases from J, the gap between germline ends came to 9 bases. This CDR3 contains 10 residues. The CDR3 region is CAGRGNEQFF. In nucleotides, the CDR3 is TGTGCCGGCCGGGGGAATGAGCAGTTCTTC. Looking up the rest from reference TRBV11-2 and TRBJ2-1 gives the full variable domain: EAGVAQSPRYKIIEKRQSVAFWCNPISGHATLYWYQQILGQGPKLLIQFQNNGVVDDSQLPKDRFSAERLKGVDSTLKIQPAKLEDSAVYLCAGRGNEQFFGPGTRLTVL.

This clone was seen just once. This sequence joins TRBV15 and TRBJ2-3; 7 bases fit TRBD2. V dropped 1 base and J dropped 4; count of bases not matched to a gene: 8. CDR1 and CDR2 (germline): LNHNV, YYDKDF (reference sequence). This CDR3 is built from 16 residues. In nucleotides, the CDR3 is TGTGCCACCAGCAGAGGGTCGGGGGGAGTAGCAGATACGCAGTATTTT. This gives the protein CATSRGSGGVADTQYF.

The chain couples TRBV28 to TRBJ1-5; D not resolved. The CDR3 consists of 16 residues. V was pared by 5 bases and J by 0 bases, with 14 bases between. Germline values: CDR1 MDHEN, CDR2 SYDVKM. The chain's CDR3 is CASSPTTAYSNQPQHF. The CDR3 bases are TGTGCCAGCAGTCCCACTACAGCGTATAGCAATCAGCCCCAGCATTTT.

The chain recombines TRBV19 with TRBJ1-2; TRBD1 matches at 8 bases. V shed 3 bases, J shed 4 bases, and the junction held 16 bases outside the gene matches. Germline V lookup: CDR1 LNHDA, CDR2 SQIVND (reference sequence). The CDR3 contains 18 residues. The chain's CDR3 is CASSMGDRGRPLSYGYTF. In nucleotides, the CDR3 is TGTGCCAGTAGTATGGGCGACAGGGGACGGCCTCTCTCCTATGGCTACACCTTC. Variable domain in full (rest from reference TRBV19 and TRBJ1-2): DGGITQSPKYLFRKEGQNVTLSCEQNLNHDAMYWYRQDPGQGLRLIYYSQIVNDFQKGDIAEGYSVSREKKESFPLTVTSAQKNPTAFYLCASSMGDRGRPLSYGYTFGSGTRLTVV.

The CDR3: CASSARGSYEQYF. The DNA of the CDR3 is TGTGCCAGCAGCGCCCGAGGGTCCTACGAGCAGTACTTC. V usage is TRBV7-9 and J usage is TRBJ2-7; D is perhaps TRBD2 (5 bases). Germline CDR1 SEHNR, CDR2 FQNEAQ (reference sequence). The V gene lost 5 bases and the J gene lost 1 base, with 9 bases spanning the gap. The CDR3 has 13 residues.

The rearrangement uses TRBV2 and TRBJ2-3; 7 bases agree with TRBD2. The junction had 6 bases not matched to a gene; V was cut back by 6 bases and J by 0 bases. CDR1 is SNHLY, CDR2 FYNNEI, per germline. This CDR3 region has 15 residues. CDR3 residues: CASRSGTTSTDTQYF. CDR3 bases: TGTGCCAGCAGATCCGGGACTACTAGCACAGATACGCAGTATTTT.

The rearrangement joins TRBV11-2 to TRBJ2-2; 9 bases align to TRBD2. This CDR3 spans 16 amino acids. The germline V gene encodes CDR1 SGHAT and CDR2 FQNNGV. The J segment lost 5 bases and the V segment lost 3 bases, leaving 7 bases of the junction unmatched. The CDR3 is CASSFSSGIRTGELFF. Written as DNA, the CDR3 is TGTGCCAGCAGCTTTTCTAGCGGGATACGAACCGGGGAGCTGTTTTTT.